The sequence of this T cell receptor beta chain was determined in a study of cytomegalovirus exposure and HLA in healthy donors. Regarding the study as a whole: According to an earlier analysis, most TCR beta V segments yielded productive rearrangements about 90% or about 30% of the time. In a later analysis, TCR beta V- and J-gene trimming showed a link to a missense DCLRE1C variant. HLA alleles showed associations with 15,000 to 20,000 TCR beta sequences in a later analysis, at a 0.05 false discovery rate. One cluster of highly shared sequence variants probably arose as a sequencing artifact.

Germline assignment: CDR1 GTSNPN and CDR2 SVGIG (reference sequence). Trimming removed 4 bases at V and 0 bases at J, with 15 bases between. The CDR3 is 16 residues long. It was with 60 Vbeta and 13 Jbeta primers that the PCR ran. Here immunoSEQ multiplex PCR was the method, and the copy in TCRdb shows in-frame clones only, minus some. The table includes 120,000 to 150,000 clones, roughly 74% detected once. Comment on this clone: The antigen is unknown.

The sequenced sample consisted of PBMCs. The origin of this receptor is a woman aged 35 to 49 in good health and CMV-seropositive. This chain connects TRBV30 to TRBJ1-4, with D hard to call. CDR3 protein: CAWTHTADPTNEKLFF. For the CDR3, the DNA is TGTGCCTGGACACACACCGCGGATCCAACTAATGAAAAACTGTTTTTT.